The rows below give T cell receptor beta chains drawn from one sample of a study of vaccination effects on CD4 cells after COVID-19. These TCRs are of unknown antigen specificity. Only in-frame clones appear in the TCRdb table, and some are missing; sequencing was by immunoSEQ multiplex PCR. Of more than 40,000 clones in the sample, 70% to 85% are singletons; the top ten hold roughly 3.1%. The material was CD4+ T cells from PBMCs cultured with HCoV-NL63 spike peptides, obtained before COVID-19 vaccination. The receptors here all came from a human donor who received a COVID-19 vaccine. The CDR3 runs from the conserved cysteine through the conserved F or W. The D gene is left open where the match is weak. Size tells how often a clone was seen (once, few, many) or the class of an expanded clone, and some rows leave it out.

clone size: .
J gene: TRBJ1-5
V gene: TRBV28
D gene: TRBD1
CDR3 protein: CASRLSPGGSKTQHF
CDR3 DNA: TGTGCCAGCAGACTAAGTCCAGGGGGCTCTAAGACCCAGCATTTT

clone size: once
J gene: TRBJ2-5
V gene: TRBV5-1
D gene: .
CDR3 protein: CASSRQAQETQYF
CDR3 DNA: TGCGCCAGCAGCCGTCAAGCCCAAGAGACCCAGTACTTC

clone size: .
J gene: TRBJ2-1
V gene: TRBV5-4
D gene: TRBD1
CDR3 protein: CASSLGGDRGKEQFF
CDR3 DNA: TGTGCCAGCAGCTTGGGCGGAGACAGGGGAAAGGAGCAGTTCTTC

clone size: .
J gene: TRBJ1-4
V gene: TRBV6-5
D gene: TRBD1
CDR3 protein: CASSMTGFSEKLFF
CDR3 DNA: TGTGCCAGCAGTATGACAGGGTTCAGTGAAAAACTGTTTTTT

clone size: .
J gene: TRBJ1-5
V gene: TRBV6-4
D gene: TRBD1
CDR3 protein: CASSSTGNNQPQHF
CDR3 DNA: TGTGCCAGCAGTTCGACAGGGAATAATCAGCCCCAGCATTTT

clone size: .
J gene: TRBJ1-5
V gene: TRBV21-1
D gene: .
CDR3 protein: CASSKVAAQGACQPQHF
CDR3 DNA: TGTGCCAGCAGCAAAGTCGCCGCACAGGGGGCATGCCAGCCCCAGCATTTT

clone size: .
J gene: TRBJ1-1
V gene: TRBV6-2/TRBV6-3
D gene: .
CDR3 protein: CASSYAGLVNTEAFF
CDR3 DNA: TGTGCCAGCAGTTACGCGGGACTCGTGAACACTGAAGCTTTCTTT

clone size: .
J gene: TRBJ2-2
V gene: TRBV18
D gene: .
CDR3 protein: CASSPPLGTGITGELFF
CDR3 DNA: TGTGCCAGCTCACCACCGTTAGGTACAGGGATCACCGGGGAGCTGTTTTTT

clone size: .
J gene: TRBJ2-5
V gene: TRBV7-2
D gene: .
CDR3 protein: CASSLVVLQETQYF
CDR3 DNA: TGTGCCAGCAGCTTAGTGGTTCTCCAAGAGACCCAGTACTTC

clone size: few
J gene: TRBJ2-3
V gene: TRBV6-1
D gene: .
CDR3 protein: CASSERTGSTDTQYF
CDR3 DNA: TGTGCCAGCAGTGAACGAACAGGGAGCACAGATACGCAGTATTTT

clone size: .
J gene: TRBJ2-3
V gene: TRBV15
D gene: TRBD2
CDR3 protein: CATSRRSGAYTDTQYF
CDR3 DNA: TGTGCCACCAGCAGACGGAGCGGGGCTTACACAGATACGCAGTATTTT

clone size: few
J gene: TRBJ1-1
V gene: TRBV12-3/TRBV12-4
D gene: .
CDR3 protein: CAIRTLLNTEAFF
CDR3 DNA: TGTGCCATACGGACGTTATTGAACACTGAAGCTTTCTTT

clone size: .
J gene: TRBJ2-3
V gene: TRBV9
D gene: .
CDR3 protein: CASSPRGFSTDTQYF
CDR3 DNA: TGTGCCAGCAGCCCAAGGGGGTTTAGCACAGATACGCAGTATTTT

clone size: .
J gene: TRBJ2-3
V gene: TRBV4-1
D gene: TRBD1
CDR3 protein: CASSQARGGGANTDTQYF
CDR3 DNA: TGCGCCAGCAGCCAAGCAAGAGGGGGCGGCGCGAACACAGATACGCAGTATTTT

clone size: .
J gene: TRBJ1-6
V gene: TRBV5-4
D gene: TRBD1
CDR3 protein: CASSTWTGAGSSPLHF
CDR3 DNA: TGTGCCAGCAGCACCTGGACAGGCGCCGGGAGTTCACCCCTCCACTTT

clone size: .
J gene: TRBJ2-1
V gene: TRBV11-2
D gene: .
CDR3 protein: CASSSLWGSNEQFF
CDR3 DNA: TGTGCCAGCAGCTCTTTATGGGGCTCCAATGAGCAGTTCTTC

clone size: .
J gene: TRBJ1-1
V gene: TRBV5-1
D gene: .
CDR3 protein: CASRQNTEAFF
CDR3 DNA: TGCGCCAGCAGACAGAACACTGAAGCTTTCTTT

clone size: .
J gene: TRBJ1-5
V gene: TRBV7-2
D gene: .
CDR3 protein: CASSGVVGQPQHF
CDR3 DNA: TGTGCCAGCAGCGGGGTGGTTGGGCAGCCCCAGCATTTT

clone size: few
J gene: TRBJ2-2
V gene: TRBV5-1
D gene: .
CDR3 protein: CASSTVAGNTGELFF
CDR3 DNA: TGCGCCAGCAGCACCGTTGCGGGGAACACCGGGGAGCTGTTTTTT

clone size: .
J gene: TRBJ1-2
V gene: TRBV7-8
D gene: TRBD1
CDR3 protein: CASSQTGTDVHGYTF
CDR3 DNA: TGTGCCAGCAGCCAAACCGGGACAGATGTTCATGGCTACACCTTC

clone size: .
J gene: TRBJ1-5
V gene: TRBV25-1
D gene: TRBD1
CDR3 protein: CASSDETGVQPQHF
CDR3 DNA: TGTGCCAGCAGTGACGAGACAGGGGTGCAGCCCCAGCATTTT

clone size: .
J gene: TRBJ2-5
V gene: TRBV18
D gene: .
CDR3 protein: CASSPPLPGKNQETQYF
CDR3 DNA: TGTGCCAGCTCACCACCGTTGCCGGGGAAAAATCAAGAGACCCAGTACTTC